Reported below is one T cell receptor beta chain. Its specificity is unknown. This CDR3 is built from 14 residues. Germline loops: CDR1 MDHEN, CDR2 SYDVKM. The ends lost 3 bases at V and 2 bases at J; junction bases unmatched: 3. Repertoires were generated with immunoSEQ multiplex PCR, while TCRdb's copy carries only in-frame clones and drops some. In the table there are 1.5 million to 1.9 million clones, 98% of which are singletons. This entry belongs to a study of shared clonotypes between healthy human individuals. Study-wide points: Large sequencing depth failed to make sorted-subset sequencing complete, rarefaction showed.

The material sequenced was naive CD4+ T cells sorted from blood. Subset given: CD45RA+ positively selected. The chain links TRBV28 to TRBJ2-5; 7 nucleotides match TRBD2. The source of this sequence is a man younger than 45 in good health. CDR3 sequence reads: CASSFIAGQETQYF. The CDR3 DNA is TGTGCCAGCAGTTTTATAGCGGGTCAAGAGACCCAGTACTTC.